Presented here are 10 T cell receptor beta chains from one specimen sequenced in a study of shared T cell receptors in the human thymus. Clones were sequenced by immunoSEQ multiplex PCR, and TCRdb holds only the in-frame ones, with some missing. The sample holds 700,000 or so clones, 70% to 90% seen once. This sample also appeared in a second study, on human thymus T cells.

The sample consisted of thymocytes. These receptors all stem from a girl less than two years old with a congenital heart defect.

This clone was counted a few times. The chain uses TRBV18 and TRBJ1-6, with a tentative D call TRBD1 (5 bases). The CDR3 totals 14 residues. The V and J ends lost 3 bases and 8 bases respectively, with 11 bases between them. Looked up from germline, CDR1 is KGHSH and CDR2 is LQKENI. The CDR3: CASSPGQGDSPLHF. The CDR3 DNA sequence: TGTGCCAGCTCACCGGGGCAGGGTGATTCACCCCTCCACTTT.

The DNA for the CDR3 is TGCGCCAGCAGTGAGTCGGGCTTCCCATACTACGAGCAGTACTTC. Its protein product is CASSESGFPYYEQYF. The rearrangement links TRBV10-2 to TRBJ2-7; D not certain. Germline V CDR1 and CDR2: WSHSY, SAAADI. The ends were cut back, 0 bases at V and 3 bases at J, with 12 bases in the middle. The CDR3 extends over 15 amino acids.

This CDR3 is CASSVEGGPSYEQYF. DNA of the CDR3: TGTGCCAGCAGCGTAGAAGGGGGCCCTTCCTACGAGCAGTACTTC. V usage is TRBV9 and J usage is TRBJ2-7; 7 bases agree with TRBD1. This CDR3 region has 15 residues. The V gene end was trimmed by 0 bases and the J gene end by 1 base; junction bases not matched to a gene: 4. Germline V gene data show CDR1 as SGDLS and CDR2 as YYNGEE.

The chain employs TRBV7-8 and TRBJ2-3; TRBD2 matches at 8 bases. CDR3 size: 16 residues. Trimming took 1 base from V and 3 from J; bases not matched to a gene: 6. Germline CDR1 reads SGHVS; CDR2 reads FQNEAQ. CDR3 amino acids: CASSLVIGGGTDTQYF. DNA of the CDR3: TGTGCCAGCAGCTTAGTTATCGGGGGGGGAACAGATACGCAGTATTTT.

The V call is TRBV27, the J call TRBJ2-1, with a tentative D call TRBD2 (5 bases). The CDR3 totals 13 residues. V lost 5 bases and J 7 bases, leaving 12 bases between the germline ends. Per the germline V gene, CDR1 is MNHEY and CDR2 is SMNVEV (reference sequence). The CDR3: CASSRLTRNEQFF. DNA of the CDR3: TGTGCCAGCAGTCGTCTAACTAGGAATGAGCAGTTCTTC.

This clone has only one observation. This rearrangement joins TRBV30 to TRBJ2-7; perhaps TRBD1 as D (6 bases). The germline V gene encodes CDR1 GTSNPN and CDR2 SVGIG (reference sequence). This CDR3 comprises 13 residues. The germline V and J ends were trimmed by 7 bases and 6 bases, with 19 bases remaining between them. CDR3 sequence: CASGPGQSGEQYF. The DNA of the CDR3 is TGTGCCTCGGGCCCCGGACAGAGCGGCGAGCAGTACTTC.

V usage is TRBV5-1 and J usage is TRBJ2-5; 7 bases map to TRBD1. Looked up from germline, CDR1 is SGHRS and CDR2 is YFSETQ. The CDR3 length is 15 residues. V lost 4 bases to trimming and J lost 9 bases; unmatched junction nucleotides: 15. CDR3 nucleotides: TGCGCCAGCAGCACCGTAGGGACAGTCCAGGGGCCCCAGTACTTC. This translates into CASSTVGTVQGPQYF.

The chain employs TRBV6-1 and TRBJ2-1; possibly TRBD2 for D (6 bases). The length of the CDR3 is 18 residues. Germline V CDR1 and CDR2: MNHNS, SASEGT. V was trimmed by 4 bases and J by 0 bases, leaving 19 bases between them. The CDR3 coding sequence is TGTGCCAGCAGTGGGTCGGGACTCCCTTTTAGCTCCTACAATGAGCAGTTCTTC. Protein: CASSGSGLPFSSYNEQFF.

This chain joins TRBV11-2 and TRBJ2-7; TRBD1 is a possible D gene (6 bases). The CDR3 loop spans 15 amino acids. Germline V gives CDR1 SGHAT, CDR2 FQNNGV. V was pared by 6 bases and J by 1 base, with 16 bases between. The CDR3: CASRTGQHRSYEQYF. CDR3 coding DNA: TGTGCCAGCAGAACAGGGCAGCATAGGTCCTACGAGCAGTACTTC.

The CDR3 loop reads CASRGPNQPQHF. In DNA, the CDR3 is TGTGCCAGCAGGGGCCCTAATCAGCCCCAGCATTTT. The V gene is TRBV28, the J gene TRBJ1-5; no clear D gene. V was trimmed by 6 bases and J by 4 bases, leaving 7 bases between them. The CDR3 consists of 12 residues. CDR1 and CDR2 (germline): MDHEN, SYDVKM.